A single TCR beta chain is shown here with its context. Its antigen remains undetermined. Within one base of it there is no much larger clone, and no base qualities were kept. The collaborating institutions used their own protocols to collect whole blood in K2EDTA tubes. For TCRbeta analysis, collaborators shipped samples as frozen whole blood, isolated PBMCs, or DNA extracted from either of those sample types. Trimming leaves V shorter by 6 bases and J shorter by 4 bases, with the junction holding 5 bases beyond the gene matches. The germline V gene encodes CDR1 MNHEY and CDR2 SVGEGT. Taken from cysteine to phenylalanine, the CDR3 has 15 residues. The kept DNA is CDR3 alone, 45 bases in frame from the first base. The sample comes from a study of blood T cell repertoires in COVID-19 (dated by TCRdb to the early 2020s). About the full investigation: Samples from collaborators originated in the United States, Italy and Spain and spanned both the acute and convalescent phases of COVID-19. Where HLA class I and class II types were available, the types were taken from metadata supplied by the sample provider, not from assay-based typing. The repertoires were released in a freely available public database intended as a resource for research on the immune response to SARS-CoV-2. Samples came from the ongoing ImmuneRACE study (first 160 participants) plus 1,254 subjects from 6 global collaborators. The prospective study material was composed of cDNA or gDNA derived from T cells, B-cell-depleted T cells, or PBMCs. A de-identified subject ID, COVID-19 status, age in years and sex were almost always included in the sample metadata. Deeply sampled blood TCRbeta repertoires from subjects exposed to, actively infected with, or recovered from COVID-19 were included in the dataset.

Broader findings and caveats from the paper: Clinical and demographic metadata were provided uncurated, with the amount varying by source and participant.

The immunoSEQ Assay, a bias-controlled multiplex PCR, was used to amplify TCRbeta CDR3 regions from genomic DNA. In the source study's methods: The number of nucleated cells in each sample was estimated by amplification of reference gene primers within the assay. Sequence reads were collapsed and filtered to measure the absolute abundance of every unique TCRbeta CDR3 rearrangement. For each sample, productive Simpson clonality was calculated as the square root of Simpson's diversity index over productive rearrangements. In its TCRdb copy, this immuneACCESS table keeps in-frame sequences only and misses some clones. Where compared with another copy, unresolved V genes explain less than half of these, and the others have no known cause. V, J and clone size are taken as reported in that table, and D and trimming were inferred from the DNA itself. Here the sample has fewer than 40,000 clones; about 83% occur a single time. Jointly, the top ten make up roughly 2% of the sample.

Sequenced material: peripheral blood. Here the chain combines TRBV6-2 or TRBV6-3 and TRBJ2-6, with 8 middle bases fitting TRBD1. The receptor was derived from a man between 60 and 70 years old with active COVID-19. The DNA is TGTGCCAGCAGCCGGACAGGGTTCGGGGCCAACGTCCTGACTTTC. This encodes CASSRTGFGANVLTF.